This entry features one T cell receptor beta chain sequence. The data were taken from a study of CD8 T cells in ankylosing spondylitis. TCRdb fed the 5' RACE reads into MiXCR, producing one record per CDR3 protein. The sample consists of roughly 190,000 distinct CDR3 sequences, 9.5% to 15% of them appearing once. The CDR3 consists of 18 residues. V shed 4 bases and J 1 base; nucleotides not matched to a gene: 9. CDR1 and CDR2 (germline): MNHNS, SASEGT. Sequencing used blood, either unsorted or a sorted T cell fraction (not recorded which). This clonotype was obtained from a male donor with ankylosing spondylitis or in good health (not recorded which). The chain employs TRBV6-1 and TRBJ2-6; TRBD1 matches 8 bases. The CDR3 spells CASSGGTGLVSGANVLTF. CDR3 bases: TGTGCCAGCAGTGGGGGGACAGGTCTCGTTTCTGGGGCCAACGTCCTGACTTTC.